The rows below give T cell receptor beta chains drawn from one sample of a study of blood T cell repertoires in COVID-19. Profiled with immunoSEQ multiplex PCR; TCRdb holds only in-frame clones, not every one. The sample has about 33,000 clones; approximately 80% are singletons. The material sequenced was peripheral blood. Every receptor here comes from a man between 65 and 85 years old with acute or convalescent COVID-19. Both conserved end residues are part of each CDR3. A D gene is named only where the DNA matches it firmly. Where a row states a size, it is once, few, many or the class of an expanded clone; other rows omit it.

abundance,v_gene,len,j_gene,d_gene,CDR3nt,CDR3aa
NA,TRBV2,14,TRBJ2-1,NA,TGTGCCAGCAGTGGACTAGTTAACTACAATGAGCAGTTCTTC,CASSGLVNYNEQFF
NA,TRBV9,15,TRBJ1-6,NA,TGTGCCAGCAGCGTAGATCCCCAGGATAATTCACCCCTCCACTTT,CASSVDPQDNSPLHF
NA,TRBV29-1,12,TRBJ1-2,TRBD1,TGCAGCGTTGGGGACAGGATGTATGGCTACACCTTC,CSVGDRMYGYTF
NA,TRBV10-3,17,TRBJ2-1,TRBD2,TGTGCCATCAGTACTCATGAGACTAGCGGTTCCTACAATGAGCAGTTCTTC,CAISTHETSGSYNEQFF
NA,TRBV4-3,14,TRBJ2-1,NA,TGCGCCAGCAGCCACCGCGCTTCGGGGGATGAGCAGTTCTTC,CASSHRASGDEQFF
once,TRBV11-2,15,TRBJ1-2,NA,TGTGCCAGCAGCTTAGAAGGAGGACGCTCCTATGGCTACACCTTC,CASSLEGGRSYGYTF
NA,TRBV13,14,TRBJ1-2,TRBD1,TGTGCCAGCAGCTCCTGGGACAGGGTGGATGGCTACACCTTC,CASSSWDRVDGYTF
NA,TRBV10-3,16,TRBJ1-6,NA,TGTGCCATCAGTGCGCAGGGGAGCTCCTATAATTCACCCCTCCACTTT,CAISAQGSSYNSPLHF
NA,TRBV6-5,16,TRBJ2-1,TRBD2,TGTGCCAGCAGTTACGTAGCGGGGGGGCCGAATGGTGAGCAGTTCTTC,CASSYVAGGPNGEQFF
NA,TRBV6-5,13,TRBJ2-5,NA,TGTGCCAGCAGAGTACAGGGAGAAGAGACCCAGTACTTC,CASRVQGEETQYF
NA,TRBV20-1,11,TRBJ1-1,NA,TGCAGTGCTAGAGACAGGGTGAATGCTTTCTTT,CSARDRVNAFF
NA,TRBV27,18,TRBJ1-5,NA,TGTGCCAGCAGTTCCGTGGGCTTCCCCCGTTATAGCAATCAGCCCCAGCATTTT,CASSSVGFPRYSNQPQHF
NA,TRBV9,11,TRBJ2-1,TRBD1,TGTGCCAGCAGCACGGACAGGGGGCAGTTCTTC,CASSTDRGQFF
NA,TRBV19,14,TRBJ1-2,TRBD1,TGTGCCAGTAGTATACCGACAGGGAGGCGTGGCTACACCTTC,CASSIPTGRRGYTF
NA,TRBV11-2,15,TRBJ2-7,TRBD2,TGTGCCAGCAGCCCGATAGCGGGGGGATTTAGGGAGCAGTACTTC,CASSPIAGGFREQYF
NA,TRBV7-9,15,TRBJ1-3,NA,TGTGCCAGCAGTTTAGACGGGAACTCTGGAAACACCATATATTTT,CASSLDGNSGNTIYF
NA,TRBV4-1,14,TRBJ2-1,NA,TGCGCCAGCAACCCCGACATTACCTACAATGAGCAGTTCTTC,CASNPDITYNEQFF